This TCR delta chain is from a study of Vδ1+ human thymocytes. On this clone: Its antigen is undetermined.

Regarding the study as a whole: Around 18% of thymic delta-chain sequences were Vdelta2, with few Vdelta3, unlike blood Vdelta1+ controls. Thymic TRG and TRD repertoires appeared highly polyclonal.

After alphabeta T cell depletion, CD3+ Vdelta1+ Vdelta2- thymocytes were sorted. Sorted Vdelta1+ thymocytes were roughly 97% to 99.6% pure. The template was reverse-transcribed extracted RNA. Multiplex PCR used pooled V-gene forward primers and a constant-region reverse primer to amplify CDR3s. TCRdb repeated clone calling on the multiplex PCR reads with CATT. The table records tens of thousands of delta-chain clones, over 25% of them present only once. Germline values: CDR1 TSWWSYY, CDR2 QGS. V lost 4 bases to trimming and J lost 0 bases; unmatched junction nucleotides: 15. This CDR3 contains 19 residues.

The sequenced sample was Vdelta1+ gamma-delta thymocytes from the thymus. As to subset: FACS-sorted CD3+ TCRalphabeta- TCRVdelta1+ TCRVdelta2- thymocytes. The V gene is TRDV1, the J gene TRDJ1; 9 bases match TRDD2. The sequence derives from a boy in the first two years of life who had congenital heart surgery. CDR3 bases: TGTGCTCTTGGGGTTTCCTTCCTACGAAGTACCGCTTACACCGATAAACTCATCTTT. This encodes CALGVSFLRSTAYTDKLIF.